This T cell receptor (beta chain) is drawn from a study of T cell repertoires in cytomegalovirus infection. Notes on the study in general: It was HLA-C-restricted CMV-specific TCR beta clonotypes that dominated the response ex vivo.

This clonotype was picked up a small number of times. The antigen is not known. In germline, CDR1 is MNHEY, CDR2 SMNVEV (reference sequence). Unmatched junction bases numbered 8, after V lost 7 bases and J lost 1 base. The length of the CDR3 is 17 residues. TCRdb analysed the reads with MiXCR anew, one entry per CDR3 protein. The sample has about 740,000 distinct CDR3 sequences; 35% to 45% are singletons. This TCR came from a human donor in good health (CMV status not recorded). Some clones in this sample may be carry-over from other donors' samples. This chain links TRBV27 with TRBJ2-6, with 9 bases that match TRBD1. The sample consisted of PBMCs. This CDR3 is CASTQGTGLSGANVLTF. The CDR3 nucleotides read TGTGCCAGCACCCAAGGGACAGGGCTTTCTGGGGCCAACGTCCTGACTTTC.